One sample yielded the 22 T cell receptor beta chains listed below, sequenced in a study of blood T cell repertoires in COVID-19. The method was immunoSEQ multiplex PCR; TCRdb's version includes in-frame clones alone and lacks a portion of them. Of some 44,000 clones in the sample, roughly 87% were seen once. The sample consisted of peripheral blood. The receptors come from a woman in her fifties or sixties with acute or convalescent COVID-19.

V usage is TRBV4-3 and J usage is TRBJ2-7, with no clear D. The germline V gene encodes CDR1 LGHNA and CDR2 YSLEER. This CDR3 spans 13 amino acids. V was shortened by 1 base and J by 5 bases, with 9 bases between the two germline ends. CDR3: CASSQVLVDEQYF. CDR3 in DNA: TGCGCCAGCAGCCAAGTACTCGTCGACGAGCAGTACTTC.

The rearrangement uses TRBV9 and TRBJ2-1; TRBD1 matches at 9 bases. Germline V gives CDR1 SGDLS, CDR2 YYNGEE. The CDR3 covers 16 residues. The V segment lost 3 bases and the J segment 6 bases; nucleotides outside the gene matches: 10. DNA for the CDR3: TGTGCCAGCAGCGGAGGCCGGGACAGGGAGACCAATGAGCAGTTCTTC. Protein product: CASSGGRDRETNEQFF.

V usage is TRBV4-3 and J usage is TRBJ2-6; D is perhaps TRBD2 (5 bases). Germline values: CDR1 LGHNA, CDR2 YSLEER. V shed 0 bases and J shed 0 bases, with 9 bases lying between them. The length of the CDR3 is 17 residues. The CDR3 DNA sequence: TGCGCCAGCAGCCAAGAGAGAACTAGCTCTGGGGCCAACGTCCTGACTTTC. This codes for CASSQERTSSGANVLTF.

The chain couples TRBV9 to TRBJ2-5; D ambiguous. Germline V gene sequence: CDR1 SGDLS, CDR2 YYNGEE. Trimming shortened V by 0 bases and J by 2 bases, and 5 bases separated the two germline ends. The CDR3 contains 13 residues. CDR3 protein: CASSVDWQETQYF. The CDR3 nucleotides read TGTGCCAGCAGCGTAGACTGGCAAGAGACCCAGTACTTC.

This clone was counted only a few times. The V call is TRBV5-1, the J call TRBJ2-7; 7 bases line up with TRBD1. The germline gives CDR1 SGHRS, CDR2 YFSETQ. CDR3 length: 14 amino acids. V lost 3 bases, J lost 2 bases, and 5 bases stayed unmatched. CDR3 sequence (DNA): TGCGCCAGCAGCTCAGGGGACAGCCCCTACGAGCAGTACTTC. Its protein product is CASSSGDSPYEQYF. Full variable domain (rest looked up from reference TRBV5-1 and TRBJ2-7): KAGVTQTPRYLIKTRGQQVTLSCSPISGHRSVSWYQQTPGQGLQFLFEYFSETQRNKGNFPGRFSGRQFSNSRSEMNVSTLELGDSALYLCASSSGDSPYEQYFGPGTRLTVT.

V usage is TRBV6-5 and J usage is TRBJ2-3; TRBD1 aligns across 7 bases. The CDR3 is 12 amino acids. The germline V gene encodes CDR1 MNHEY and CDR2 SVGAGI. After removal of 5 bases from V and 8 bases from J, the junction contained 4 bases not matched to a gene. As DNA, the CDR3 is TGTGCCAGCAGTAAACAGGGGACTACGCAGTATTTT. Its translation is CASSKQGTTQYF.

V usage is TRBV5-6 and J usage is TRBJ1-3; no firm D call. Germline loops: CDR1 SGHDT, CDR2 YYEEEE. This CDR3 has 16 amino acids. V was shortened by 4 bases and J by 0 bases, with 14 bases between the two germline ends. DNA for the CDR3: TGTGCCAGCAGCGCCCGTGGAGCCGGCTCTGGAAACACCATATATTTT. Protein: CASSARGAGSGNTIYF.

This clone occurred once. The rearrangement uses TRBV5-6 and TRBJ1-2; TRBD1 matches at 8 bases. Per germline, CDR1 SGHDT and CDR2 YYEEEE. The length of the CDR3 is 14 residues. J gave up 2 bases and V 4 bases, and 4 bases lay outside the gene matches. CDR3 region: CASSSDRGNYGYTF. The CDR3 DNA reads as TGTGCCAGCAGCAGTGACAGGGGAAACTATGGCTACACCTTC.

The CDR3 spells CASSQQGREQYF. The CDR3 DNA sequence: TGTGCCAGCAGCCAACAGGGGCGCGAGCAGTACTTC. The chain links TRBV7-2 to TRBJ2-7, with TRBD1 identical over 7 bases. The CDR3 has 12 residues. In germline, CDR1 is SGHTA, CDR2 FQGNSA. The ends lost 5 bases at V and 6 bases at J; junction bases unmatched: 4.

CDR3 residues: CASSQGPRGSYEQYF. CDR3 in DNA: TGTGCCAGCAGCCAAGGACCCAGGGGCTCCTACGAGCAGTACTTC. V and J are TRBV3-1 (or the pseudogene TRBV3-2) and TRBJ2-7, with TRBD1 as a possible D gene (6 bases). Germline-derived CDR1 and CDR2 are LGHDT and YNNKEL (reference sequence). The CDR3 consists of 15 residues. Trimming shortened V by 1 base and J by 0 bases, and 10 bases separated the two germline ends.

This clone occurred once. This chain joins TRBV3-1 (or the pseudogene TRBV3-2) and TRBJ1-2; 11 bases align to TRBD1. This CDR3 comprises 16 residues. The J segment lost 1 base and the V segment lost 3 bases, leaving 4 bases of the junction unmatched. Germline values: CDR1 LGHDT, CDR2 YNNKEL (reference sequence). CDR3 amino acids: CASSHGTGGSNYGYTF. The CDR3 DNA follows: TGTGCCAGCAGCCACGGGACAGGGGGAAGTAACTATGGCTACACCTTC.

The DNA for the CDR3 is TGTGCCAGCCAGTCGGGTAGCACCGGGGAGCTGTTTTTT. Residues: CASQSGSTGELFF. The V gene is TRBV6-5, the J gene TRBJ2-2; D ambiguous. Germline V gene sequence: CDR1 MNHEY, CDR2 SVGAGI. V was pared by 8 bases and J by 4 bases, with 11 bases between. CDR3 length: 13 amino acids.

The chain has TRBV29-1 and TRBJ2-1; 10 nucleotides line up with TRBD2. Germline V gene data show CDR1 as SQVTM and CDR2 as ANQGSEA. The CDR3 covers 12 residues. The V segment lost 4 bases and the J segment 11 bases; nucleotides outside the gene matches: 5. The CDR3 reads CSVGAAGGQQFF. The CDR3, as DNA: TGCAGCGTTGGTGCAGCGGGGGGGCAGCAGTTCTTC.

The chain carries TRBV7-9 and TRBJ1-3; the D gene is possibly TRBD1 (5 bases). Germline V gene data show CDR1 as SEHNR and CDR2 as FQNEAQ (reference sequence). The length of the CDR3 is 17 residues. V shed 4 bases and J shed 1 base, with 17 bases lying between them. The CDR3 protein is CASSSDLGAFSGNTIYF. CDR3 DNA sequence: TGTGCCAGCAGCTCCGATCTAGGGGCTTTTTCTGGAAACACCATATATTTT. Variable domain in full (rest from reference TRBV7-9 and TRBJ1-3): DTGVSQNPRHKITKRGQNVTFRCDPISEHNRLYWYRQTLGQGPEFLTYFQNEAQLEKSRLLSDRFSAERPKGSFSTLEIQRTEQGDSAMYLCASSSDLGAFSGNTIYFGEGSWLTVV.

On this clone itself: One end of the junction does not line up with germline, which may come from a read error. V and J are TRBV3-1 (or the pseudogene TRBV3-2) and TRBJ1-1, with D perhaps matching TRBD1 (5 bases). Germline-derived CDR1 and CDR2 are LGHDT and YNNKEL (reference sequence). This CDR3 is 12 amino acids long. CDR3 sequence reads: CASSPGRGEPFF. DNA of the CDR3: TGTGCCAGCAGCCCGGGGAGGGGTGAACCTTTCTTT.

This chain connects TRBV5-6 to TRBJ2-7, with 7 bases that match TRBD1. Germline loops: CDR1 SGHDT, CDR2 YYEEEE. CDR3 length: 14 amino acids. V lost 2 bases, J lost 3 bases, and 5 bases stayed unmatched. The CDR3 DNA follows: TGTGCCAGCAGCTTTTCCGGACAGGACTACGAGCAGTACTTC. Translated: CASSFSGQDYEQYF.

This chain connects TRBV29-1 to TRBJ2-7, with a tentative D call TRBD2 (5 bases). CDR3 length equals 11 residues. Trimming took 6 bases from V and 6 from J, leaving 12 bases between them. The germline gives CDR1 SQVTM, CDR2 ANQGSEA. The CDR3 sequence is CSVKGAGEQYF. In DNA, the CDR3 is TGCAGCGTGAAGGGAGCAGGCGAGCAGTACTTC.

The chain couples TRBV27 to TRBJ1-6; D is undetermined. With 2 bases removed from V and 7 bases from J, the gap between germline ends came to 6 bases. CDR1 is MNHEY, CDR2 SMNVEV, per germline (reference sequence). There are 13 residues in the CDR3. This chain's CDR3 is CASSLQLNSPLHF. The CDR3 DNA reads TGTGCCAGCAGTTTACAACTCAATTCACCCCTCCACTTT.

This clone was observed a few times. This chain links TRBV4-1 with TRBJ1-6; 9 bases fit TRBD1. The V segment lost 5 bases and the J segment 11 bases; nucleotides outside the gene matches: 10. The CDR3 spans 15 residues. Germline V gene lookup returns CDR1 MGHRA and CDR2 YSYEKL. CDR3 nucleotides: TGCGCCAGCAGCTTTTTCCGGGACAGGGATGCACCCCTCCACTTT. Residues: CASSFFRDRDAPLHF.

This chain joins TRBV6-6 and TRBJ1-2; D gene unclear. V lost 1 base, J lost 2 bases, and 14 bases lay in between. CDR3 size: 16 residues. Germline-derived CDR1 and CDR2 are MNHNY and SVGAGI (reference sequence). CDR3 residues: CASSYLALGINYGYTF. CDR3 nucleotide sequence: TGTGCCAGCAGTTACTTGGCCCTTGGTATCAACTATGGCTACACCTTC.

This sequence joins TRBV19 and TRBJ1-4, with D possibly being TRBD1 (5 bases). The CDR3 totals 16 residues. Germline CDR1 LNHDA, CDR2 SQIVND (reference sequence). With 7 bases removed from V and 1 base from J, the gap between germline ends came to 16 bases. CDR3 in amino acids: CASTLGLWGTNEKLFF. The CDR3 DNA reads TGTGCCAGTACTTTGGGACTCTGGGGAACTAATGAAAAACTGTTTTTT.

The rearrangement links TRBV7-2 to TRBJ2-2, with D unresolved. V lost 1 base, J lost 4 bases, and 10 bases lay in between. CDR3 size: 15 residues. The germline gives CDR1 SGHTA, CDR2 FQGNSA. The CDR3 loop reads CASSLEVSRTGELFF. Here the CDR3 DNA reads TGTGCCAGCAGCTTAGAGGTTAGCCGCACCGGGGAGCTGTTTTTT. Full variable domain (rest looked up from reference TRBV7-2 and TRBJ2-2): GAGVSQSPSNKVTEKGKDVELRCDPISGHTALYWYRQSLGQGLEFLIYFQGNSAPDKSGLPSDRFSAERTGGSVSTLTIQRTQQEDSAVYLCASSLEVSRTGELFFGEGSRLTVL.